The T cell receptor beta chain described here comes from a study of blood T cell repertoires in COVID-19. Study at large: Collection of acute and convalescent COVID-19 samples took place in the United States, Italy and Spain. T cells, B-cell-depleted T cells, or PBMCs provided the cDNA or gDNA that served as material.

Original processing methods: Counts of nucleated cells, estimated from reference gene primer amplification, were obtained. TCRdb's copy holds only in-frame clones and misses some; the assay was immunoSEQ multiplex PCR. V and J calls and clone size follow that table, whereas D and trimming were derived from the DNA. Here the sample spans under 100,000 clones, 85% being singletons. V lost 0 bases to trimming and J lost 6 bases; unmatched junction nucleotides: 9. Germline values: CDR1 KGHSH, CDR2 LQKENI. The CDR3 consists of 16 residues. Sequencing was done on a sample of peripheral blood. This chain connects TRBV18 to TRBJ1-1, with TRBD1 matching 8 bases. The TCR was taken from a woman in her sixties or seventies with active or convalescent COVID-19. Here the CDR3 reads CASSPPGQGAIAEAFF. The DNA for the CDR3 is TGTGCCAGCTCACCACCGGGTCAGGGGGCTATCGCTGAAGCTTTCTTT.